The clone carrying this TCR beta chain was seen a single time. This specimen comes from a study of blood T cell dynamics during melanoma immunotherapy. The overall study: Standard first-line treatment here was pembrolizumab or nivolumab plus ipilimumab in metastatic melanoma.

The sample's time point: week 3, after first cycle of checkpoint inhibitor. The germline gives CDR1 MRHNA, CDR2 SNTAGT. V dropped 0 bases and J dropped 1 base, with 5 bases sitting between them. The CDR3 is 14 residues long. Some clones are missing from TCRdb's copy, which holds only in-frame ones; the method was immunoSEQ multiplex PCR. Here the sample spans almost 450 clones, just under 80% being singletons. The V and J genes are TRBV6-4 and TRBJ2-3; perhaps TRBD1 as D (5 bases). The source of this sequence is a human donor with melanoma. Sample: central memory CD8+ T cells from blood, taken from a patient treated with checkpoint blockade. CDR3 sequence (DNA): TGTGCCAGCAGTGACTCAGGGGGCACAGATACGCAGTATTTT. Residues: CASSDSGGTDTQYF.